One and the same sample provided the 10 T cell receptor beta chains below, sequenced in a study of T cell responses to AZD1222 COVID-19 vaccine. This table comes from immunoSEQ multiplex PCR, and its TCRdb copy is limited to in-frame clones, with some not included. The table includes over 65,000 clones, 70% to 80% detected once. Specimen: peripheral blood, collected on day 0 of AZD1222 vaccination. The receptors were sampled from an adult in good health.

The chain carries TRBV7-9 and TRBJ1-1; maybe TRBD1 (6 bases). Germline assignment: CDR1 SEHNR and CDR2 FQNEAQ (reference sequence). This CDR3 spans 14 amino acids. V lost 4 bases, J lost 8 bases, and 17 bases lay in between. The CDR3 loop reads CASSSAAGGQEAFF. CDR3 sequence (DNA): TGTGCCAGCAGCTCGGCTGCGGGGGGACAAGAAGCTTTCTTT.

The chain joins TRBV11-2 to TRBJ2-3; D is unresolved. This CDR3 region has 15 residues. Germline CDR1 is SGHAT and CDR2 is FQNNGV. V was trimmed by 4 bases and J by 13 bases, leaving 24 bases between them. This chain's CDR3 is CASSSLRIVPGPKYF. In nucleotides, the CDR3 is TGTGCCAGCAGCTCCCTCCGTATTGTACCAGGTCCCAAGTATTTT. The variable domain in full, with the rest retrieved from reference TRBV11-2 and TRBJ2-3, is EAGVAQSPRYKIIEKRQSVAFWCNPISGHATLYWYQQILGQGPKLLIQFQNNGVVDDSQLPKDRFSAERLKGVDSTLKIQPAKLEDSAVYLCASSSLRIVPGPKYFGPGTRLTVL.

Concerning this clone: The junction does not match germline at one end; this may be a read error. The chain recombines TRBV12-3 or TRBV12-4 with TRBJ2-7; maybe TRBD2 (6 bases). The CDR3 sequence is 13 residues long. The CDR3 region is CASSLAPREEQYF. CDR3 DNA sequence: TGTGCCAGCAGTCTAGCGCCACGGGAGGAGCAGTACTTC.

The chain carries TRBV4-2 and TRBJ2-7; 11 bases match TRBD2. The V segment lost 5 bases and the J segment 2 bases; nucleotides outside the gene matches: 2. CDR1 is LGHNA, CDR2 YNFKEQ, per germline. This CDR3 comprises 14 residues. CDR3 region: CASSGTSGAYEQYF. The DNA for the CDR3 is TGTGCCAGCAGCGGGACTAGCGGCGCCTACGAGCAGTACTTC.

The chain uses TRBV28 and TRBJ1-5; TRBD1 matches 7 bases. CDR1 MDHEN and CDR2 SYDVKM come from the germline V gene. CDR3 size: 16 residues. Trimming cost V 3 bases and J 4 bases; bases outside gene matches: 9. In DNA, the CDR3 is TGTGCCAGCAGTTTGGCGACAGGGTTTCGGAATCAGCCCCAGCATTTT. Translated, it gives CASSLATGFRNQPQHF.

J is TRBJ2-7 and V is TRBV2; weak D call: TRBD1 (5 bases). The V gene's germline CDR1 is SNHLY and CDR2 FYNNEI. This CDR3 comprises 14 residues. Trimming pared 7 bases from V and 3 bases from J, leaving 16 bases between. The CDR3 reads CASTQRTSDYEQYF. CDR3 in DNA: TGTGCCAGCACCCAACGGACAAGCGACTACGAGCAGTACTTC.

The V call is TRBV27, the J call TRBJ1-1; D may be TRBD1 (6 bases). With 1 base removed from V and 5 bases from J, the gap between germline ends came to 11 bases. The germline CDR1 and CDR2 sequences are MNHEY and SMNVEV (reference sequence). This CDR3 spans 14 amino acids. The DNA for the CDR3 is TGTGCCAGCAGTTTATGGGGGGCCGGGACTGAAGCTTTCTTT. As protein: CASSLWGAGTEAFF.

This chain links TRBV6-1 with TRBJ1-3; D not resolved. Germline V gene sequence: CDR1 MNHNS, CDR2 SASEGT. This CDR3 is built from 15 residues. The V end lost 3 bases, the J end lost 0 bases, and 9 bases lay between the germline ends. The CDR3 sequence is CASSDPFASGNTIYF. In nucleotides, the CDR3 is TGTGCCAGCAGTGACCCCTTCGCCTCTGGAAACACCATATATTTT.

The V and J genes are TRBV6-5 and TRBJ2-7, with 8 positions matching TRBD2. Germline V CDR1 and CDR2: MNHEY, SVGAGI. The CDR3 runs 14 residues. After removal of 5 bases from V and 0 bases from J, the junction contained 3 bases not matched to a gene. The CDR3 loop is CASSTSGLSYEQYF. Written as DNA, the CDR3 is TGTGCCAGCAGTACTAGCGGCCTCTCCTACGAGCAGTACTTC.

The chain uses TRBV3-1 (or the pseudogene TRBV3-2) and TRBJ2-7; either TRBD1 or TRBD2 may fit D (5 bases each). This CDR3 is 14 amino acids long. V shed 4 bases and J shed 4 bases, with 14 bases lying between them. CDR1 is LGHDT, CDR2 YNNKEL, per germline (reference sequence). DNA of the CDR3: TGTGCCAGCAGCCCCGGCCGGGGCATATACGAGCAGTACTTC. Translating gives CASSPGRGIYEQYF.